Below are 7 T cell receptor beta chains sequenced from a single sample in a study of T cell responses to AZD1222 COVID-19 vaccine (dated by TCRdb to the early 2020s). In the paper's terms, the time point label means: about 28 days (+/-7) after the second vaccine dose. Libraries came from the immunoSEQ multiplex PCR assay. In its TCRdb copy, this immuneACCESS table keeps in-frame sequences only and misses some clones. Where compared with another copy, unresolved V genes explain less than half of these, and the others have no known cause. In all, the sample holds about 140,000 clones, and 86% of those were seen once. The ten most abundant clones make up about 5% of the sample. This specimen consisted of peripheral blood, obtained 28 days after the second AZD1222 dose. Receptors were obtained from an adult who received the AZD1222 COVID-19 vaccine.

The V call is TRBV4-2, the J call TRBJ2-7; D unclear. This CDR3 has 15 residues. The germline gives CDR1 LGHNA, CDR2 YNFKEQ. Between the trimmed V and J ends, which lost 5 bases and 3 bases, there was a span of 17 bases. In DNA, the CDR3 is TGTGCCAGCAGCTCACGGGCCTTAAACTTCTACGAGCAGTACTTC. Translated: CASSSRALNFYEQYF.

V is TRBV2 and J is TRBJ1-2; D is unclear. Germline CDR1 SNHLY, CDR2 FYNNEI. This CDR3 comprises 12 residues. Trimming shortened V by 1 base and J by 5 bases, and 5 bases separated the two germline ends. The DNA for the CDR3 is TGTGCCAGCAGTGAAGGGGAATATGGCTACACCTTC. Protein sequence: CASSEGEYGYTF.

V is TRBV5-6 and J is TRBJ1-2; D gene unclear. The V gene's germline CDR1 is SGHDT and CDR2 YYEEEE. V dropped 6 bases and J dropped 6 bases, with 9 bases sitting between them. There are 11 residues in the CDR3. The chain's CDR3 is CASKYAHGYTF. In nucleotides, the CDR3 is TGTGCCAGCAAATACGCACATGGCTACACCTTC.

The chain links TRBV19 to TRBJ1-2, with a weak D call TRBD1 (5 bases). Trimming removed 8 bases at V and 3 bases at J, with 10 bases between. The CDR3 sequence is 12 residues long. CDR1 is LNHDA, CDR2 SQIVND, per germline (reference sequence). The CDR3 region has the DNA TGTGCCAGTCGGGGGAAGGACTATGGCTACACCTTC. Encoded protein: CASRGKDYGYTF. The full variable domain, with the rest looked up from reference TRBV19 and TRBJ1-2, is DGGITQSPKYLFRKEGQNVTLSCEQNLNHDAMYWYRQDPGQGLRLIYYSQIVNDFQKGDIAEGYSVSREKKESFPLTVTSAQKNPTAFYLCASRGKDYGYTFGSGTRLTVV.

J is TRBJ2-7 and V is TRBV4-1; D remains ambiguous. The CDR3 sequence is 15 residues long. With 0 bases removed from V and 2 bases from J, the gap between germline ends came to 11 bases. Per germline, CDR1 MGHRA and CDR2 YSYEKL. CDR3 residues: CASSQDLGAAYEQYF. CDR3 coding DNA: TGCGCCAGCAGCCAAGATCTTGGAGCCGCCTACGAGCAGTACTTC.

The chain uses TRBV18 and TRBJ2-2; D remains unclear. The CDR3 is made up of 14 amino acids. Germline V gene data show CDR1 as KGHSH and CDR2 as LQKENI. The ends were cut back, 3 bases at V and 6 bases at J, with 11 bases in the middle. CDR3 sequence: CASSPQPVSGELFF. CDR3 DNA sequence: TGTGCCAGCTCACCTCAGCCTGTGTCCGGGGAGCTGTTTTTT.

The chain combines TRBV15 with TRBJ1-6; possible D gene TRBD1, 5 bases. The germline V gene has CDR1 LNHNV and CDR2 YYDKDF (reference sequence). The V and J ends lost 8 bases and 3 bases respectively, with 14 bases between them. This CDR3 has 15 amino acids. CDR3 sequence: CATSGGLNYNSPLHF. As DNA, the CDR3 is TGTGCCACCTCGGGGGGTCTAAACTATAATTCACCCCTCCACTTT.